This T cell receptor beta chain came from a study of blood T cell repertoires in COVID-19. Study overall: PBMCs, B-cell-depleted T cells, or T cells provided the cDNA or gDNA that made up the material.

Original handling: Quantification of nucleated cells was approximated via reference gene primer amplification. Libraries were prepared by immunoSEQ multiplex PCR; TCRdb keeps only in-frame clonotypes and omits some of them. For V, J and clone size, that table is used; D and trimming come from the DNA. The sample lists about 340,000 clones; about 92% were seen once. Donors were grouped by their self-reported clinical history. This CDR3 is 14 amino acids long. CDR1 and CDR2 from the germline V gene are MDHEN and SYDVKM. V lost 1 base, J lost 2 bases, and 8 bases lay in between. Material for sequencing was PBMCs or T cells enriched from blood (not recorded which). This clonotype was obtained from a young woman who had recovered from COVID-19. V gene TRBV28 combines with J gene TRBJ2-5; D ambiguous. The CDR3, as DNA: TGTGCCAGCAGTTTATATGTCAATCAAGAGACCCAGTACTTC. Its translation is CASSLYVNQETQYF.